These 13 T cell receptor beta chains were all obtained from the same sample, sequenced in a study of OX40 agonist ivuxolimab in advanced cancers. Data came from immunoSEQ multiplex PCR; TCRdb stores just in-frame clones and leaves some out. Among about 34,000 clones, around 90% were seen once, and the ten largest hold about 4.2%. Source: CD4+ or CD8+ T cells sorted from blood, taken in a trial of the OX40 agonist ivuxolimab. These receptors all come from an adult with an advanced solid tumor such as melanoma, head and neck, liver or kidney cancer.

The chain is built from TRBV7-8 and TRBJ2-1; D is unclear. The CDR3 covers 13 residues. Trimming pared 3 bases from V and 8 bases from J, leaving 11 bases between. Germline V gene sequence: CDR1 SGHVS, CDR2 FQNEAQ. The CDR3 spells CASSFLAPHEQFF. In DNA, the CDR3 is TGTGCCAGCAGCTTCCTCGCCCCGCATGAGCAGTTCTTC.

The chain uses TRBV10-2 and TRBJ2-1, with D perhaps matching TRBD1 (6 bases). This CDR3 comprises 14 residues. The germline V and J ends were trimmed by 8 bases and 2 bases, with 13 bases remaining between them. Germline assignment: CDR1 WSHSY and CDR2 SAAADI. For the CDR3, the DNA is TGCGCCAGCCGACAGGCAAATCCCTACAATGAGCAGTTCTTC. Translating it yields CASRQANPYNEQFF.

This chain's CDR3 is CASSVAPGTNTGELFF. In DNA, the CDR3 is TGTGCCAGCAGCGTAGCTCCGGGCACGAACACCGGGGAGCTGTTTTTT. V is TRBV9 and J is TRBJ2-2; no firm D call. The length of the CDR3 is 16 residues. CDR1 is SGDLS and CDR2 is YYNGEE in the germline V gene. Trimming shortened V by 0 bases and J by 0 bases, and 9 bases separated the two germline ends.

The V call is TRBV29-1, the J call TRBJ1-2; D is possibly TRBD1 (6 bases). Germline assignment: CDR1 SQVTM and CDR2 ANQGSEA. The CDR3 has 12 amino acids. Between the trimmed V and J ends, which lost 4 bases and 7 bases, there was a span of 13 bases. For the CDR3, the DNA is TGCAGCGTTGGGGGGCCAAGGGTTGGCTACACCTTC. Residues: CSVGGPRVGYTF.

The chain links TRBV7-9 to TRBJ1-2; 10 positions match TRBD1. The CDR3 consists of 15 residues. Germline V gives CDR1 SEHNR, CDR2 FQNEAQ (reference sequence). With V trimmed by 5 bases and J by 6 bases, 9 bases remained unmatched. CDR3 bases: TGTGCCAGCAGCGTCGCGACAGGGGGCGAAAATGGCTACACCTTC. Amino acids: CASSVATGGENGYTF.

The chain employs TRBV4-3 and TRBJ2-1, with 11 bases that match TRBD2. Germline CDR1 and CDR2: LGHNA and YSLEER. V trimming: 1 base; J trimming: 6 bases; junction bases outside the gene matches: 11. This CDR3 spans 18 amino acids. CDR3: CASSQVPLLAGVGNEQFF. The CDR3 region has the DNA TGCGCCAGCAGCCAAGTTCCCCTACTAGCGGGGGTGGGCAATGAGCAGTTCTTC.

This clone was recorded only once. V gene TRBV5-4 combines with J gene TRBJ2-5; D ambiguous. Trimming removed 0 bases at V and 1 base at J, with 1 base between. The length of the CDR3 is 12 residues. Germline CDR1 is SGHNT and CDR2 is YYREEE (reference sequence). The CDR3 DNA follows: TGTGCCAGCAGCTTGGCCCAAGAGACCCAGTACTTC. Protein: CASSLAQETQYF.

This chain links TRBV7-2 with TRBJ2-7; the match to TRBD2 covers 7 bases. V shed 5 bases and J 6 bases; nucleotides not matched to a gene: 13. The V gene's germline CDR1 is SGHTA and CDR2 FQGNSA. This CDR3 has 15 amino acids. The CDR3 nucleotides are TGTGCCAGCAGCGGTCCGGGACTGGGAGGGCTCGAGCAGTACTTC. Protein product: CASSGPGLGGLEQYF.

The CDR3 nucleotides are TGTGCCAGCAGCTTGGTTATCGGCGGGGGGGTACAAGAGACCCAGTACTTC. Protein sequence: CASSLVIGGGVQETQYF. This chain links TRBV5-4 with TRBJ2-5; 9 bases line up with TRBD2. Trimming cost V 0 bases and J 2 bases; bases outside gene matches: 8. The CDR3 totals 17 residues. Germline V lookup: CDR1 SGHNT, CDR2 YYREEE (reference sequence).

V and J are TRBV7-2 and TRBJ1-1; 8 bases agree with TRBD1. CDR1 is SGHTA, CDR2 FQGNSA, per germline. CDR3 length: 15 amino acids. V gave up 5 bases and J gave up 4 bases; unmatched junction bases: 9. CDR3 bases: TGTGCCAGCAGCCCTCGACAGGGGTTAGGCACTGAAGCTTTCTTT. Protein sequence: CASSPRQGLGTEAFF.

The sample holds a few counts of this clone. The chain carries TRBV18 and TRBJ2-7, with TRBD1 matching 7 bases. CDR3 length: 13 residues. Losses at the gene ends were 5 bases for V and 5 bases for J; bases not matched to a gene: 6. The germline V gene encodes CDR1 KGHSH and CDR2 LQKENI. The CDR3 sequence: CASSTRDRDEQYF. The CDR3 DNA reads TGTGCCAGCTCAACCCGGGACAGAGACGAGCAGTACTTC.

This chain joins TRBV28 and TRBJ1-6, with TRBD1 matching over 7 bases. Germline V gene lookup returns CDR1 MDHEN and CDR2 SYDVKM. V was clipped by 9 bases and J by 5 bases; unmatched bases: 10. The CDR3 is 15 residues long. In nucleotides, the CDR3 is TGTGCCAGTAACCTGGGGACAGCGAATAATTCACCCCTCCACTTT. It yields the protein CASNLGTANNSPLHF.

The V and J genes are TRBV6-1 and TRBJ2-5, with 11 bases aligning to TRBD2. J was trimmed by 2 bases and V by 4 bases; bases with no gene match: 12. Germline-derived CDR1 and CDR2 are MNHNS and SASEGT. The length of the CDR3 is 18 residues. The CDR3 loop is CASSGVVAGGPEQETQYF. The CDR3 nucleotides are TGTGCCAGCAGTGGGGTAGTAGCGGGAGGGCCGGAGCAAGAGACCCAGTACTTC.